The rows below give T cell receptor beta chains drawn from one sample of a study of cytomegalovirus exposure and HLA in healthy donors. This table comes from immunoSEQ multiplex PCR, and its TCRdb copy is limited to in-frame clones, with some not included. Of about 200,000 clones in the sample, approximately 80% were seen once. The source material was PBMCs. The source is a man aged 35 to 55 in good health and CMV-seronegative. The CDR3 runs from the conserved cysteine through the conserved F or W. The D gene is left open where the match is weak. The size entry is marked missing in some rows and otherwise reads once, few, many or a size class.

.,TRBD2,TRBV6-5,TRBJ2-5,TGTGCCAGCAGTTTTGCGGGAGCGGAGACCCAGTACTTC,CASSFAGAETQYF
.,.,TRBV10-2,TRBJ1-5,TGCGCCAGCAGCGAAGTAAACAGGGATCAGCCCCAGCATTTT,CASSEVNRDQPQHF
.,TRBD1,TRBV19,TRBJ1-2,TGTGCCAGTAGTTTGTTCGGGACAGGGGATCCCGGCTACACCTTC,CASSLFGTGDPGYTF
once,.,TRBV7-3,TRBJ2-5,TGTGCCAGCAGCGCCCCTGCAGAGGGGACTGACGTCGAGACCCAGTACTTC,CASSAPAEGTDVETQYF
.,.,TRBV11-2,TRBJ2-2,TGTGCCAGCAGCTTAGCCCCGGCCGGAGCGAACACCGGGGAGCTGTTTTTT,CASSLAPAGANTGELFF
.,TRBD1,TRBV7-2,TRBJ2-7,TGTGCCAGCAGCCCCGACAGGGAAAGCGAGCAGTACTTC,CASSPDRESEQYF
.,TRBD2,TRBV30,TRBJ2-2,TGTGCCTGGAGACTAGCGGGAGTAACCGGGGAGCTGTTTTTT,CAWRLAGVTGELFF
.,TRBD1,TRBV5-1,TRBJ1-5,TGCGCCAGCAGCTTGGTGCCTCCGGGACAGGGAAATCAGCCCCAGCATTTT,CASSLVPPGQGNQPQHF
.,TRBD1,TRBV18,TRBJ1-1,TGTGCCAGCTCCCCGGGACAGTGGAACACTGAAGCTTTCTTT,CASSPGQWNTEAFF
.,TRBD1,TRBV19,TRBJ1-5,TGTGCCACCAAAGACAGGGAGGTTCAGCCCCAGCATTTT,CATKDREVQPQHF
.,TRBD2,TRBV27,TRBJ2-1,TGTGCCAGCAACACGGGACTAGCGGGGCCTAAGGGCAATGAGCAGTTCTTC,CASNTGLAGPKGNEQFF
.,.,TRBV2,TRBJ2-5,TGTGCCAGCAAGGGGGAGTACCAAGAGACCCAGTACTTC,CASKGEYQETQYF
few,.,TRBV29-1,TRBJ2-2,TGCAGCGTTCCTAGCACCGGGGAGCTGTTTTTT,CSVPSTGELFF
.,TRBD1,TRBV7-2,TRBJ2-7,TGTGCCAGCAGCCCGCGGACAGGGGGAAGGGGTAAGCAGTACTTC,CASSPRTGGRGKQYF